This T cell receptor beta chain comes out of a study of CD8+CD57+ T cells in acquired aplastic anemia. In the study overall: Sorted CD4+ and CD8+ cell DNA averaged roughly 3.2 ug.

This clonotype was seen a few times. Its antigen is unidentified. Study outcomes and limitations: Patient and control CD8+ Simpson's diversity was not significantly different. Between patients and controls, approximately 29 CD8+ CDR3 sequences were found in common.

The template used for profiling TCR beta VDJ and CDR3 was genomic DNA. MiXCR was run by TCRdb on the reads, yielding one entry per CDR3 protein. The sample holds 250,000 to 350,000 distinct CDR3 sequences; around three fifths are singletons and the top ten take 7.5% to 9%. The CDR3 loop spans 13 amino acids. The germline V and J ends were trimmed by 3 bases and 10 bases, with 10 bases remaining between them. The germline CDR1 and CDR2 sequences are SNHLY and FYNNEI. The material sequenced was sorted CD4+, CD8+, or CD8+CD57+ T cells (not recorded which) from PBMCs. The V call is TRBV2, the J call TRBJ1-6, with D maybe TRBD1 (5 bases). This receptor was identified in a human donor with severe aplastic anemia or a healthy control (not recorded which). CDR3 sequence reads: CASSEGRGSPLHF. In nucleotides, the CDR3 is TGTGCCAGCAGTGAGGGTCGGGGGTCACCCCTCCACTTT.